The 14 T cell receptor beta chains given below trace back to one sample, sequenced in a study of blood T cell repertoires in COVID-19. TCRdb's table, derived via immunoSEQ multiplex PCR, lists solely in-frame clones and lacks some. The table has tens of thousands of clones, 65% to 85% seen once; the top ten hold around 15%. The material sequenced was peripheral blood. The source is a woman aged 55-70 years with acute or convalescent COVID-19.

This chain links TRBV5-6 with TRBJ1-2; a weak D match, TRBD1 (5 bases). This CDR3 is built from 14 residues. The ends were cut back, 3 bases at V and 5 bases at J, with 14 bases in the middle. The germline V gene encodes CDR1 SGHDT and CDR2 YYEEEE. The CDR3 loop reads CASSYAGVPYGYTF. As DNA, the CDR3 is TGTGCCAGCAGCTACGCGGGGGTCCCTTATGGCTACACCTTC.

The chain links TRBV23-1 to TRBJ2-5, with 7 bases fitting TRBD1. TRBV23-1 is marked as an open reading frame, function uncertain. V lost 6 bases to trimming and J lost 7 bases; unmatched junction nucleotides: 17. The CDR3 is made up of 16 amino acids. The CDR3 loop reads CASRNRDWDRHGTQYF. The CDR3, as DNA: TGCGCCAGCAGGAATCGAGACTGGGACAGACACGGGACCCAGTACTTC.

The gene calls are TRBV6-5 and TRBJ1-5; the D is unclear. CDR3 length: 13 residues. Trimming pared 6 bases from V and 0 bases from J, leaving 6 bases between. CDR1 and CDR2 (germline): MNHEY, SVGAGI. CDR3 region: CASRADSNQPQHF. The CDR3 bases are TGTGCCAGCAGGGCTGATAGCAATCAGCCCCAGCATTTT.

J is TRBJ2-5 and V is TRBV12-5; 7 bases agree with TRBD1. Germline V gene lookup returns CDR1 LGHNT and CDR2 FRNRAP. The CDR3 is 14 residues long. V trimming: 8 bases; J trimming: 3 bases; junction bases outside the gene matches: 9. The CDR3: CASTRDSTEETQYF. CDR3 in DNA: TGTGCTAGTACCCGGGACAGCACTGAAGAGACCCAGTACTTC.

Regarding this clone: Within the sample, other DNA sequences also encode this same CDR3. This chain uses TRBV27 with TRBJ2-4, with TRBD1 as a possible D gene (5 bases). V lost 6 bases and J 0 bases, leaving 15 bases between the germline ends. CDR3 length: 16 amino acids. Germline V gene data show CDR1 as MNHEY and CDR2 as SMNVEV (reference sequence). The CDR3 sequence is CASSLSPTGAKNIQYF. In DNA form, the CDR3 reads TGTGCCAGCAGCTTAAGTCCCACAGGAGCCAAAAACATTCAGTACTTC.

This chain connects TRBV19 to TRBJ1-2; possible D gene TRBD1, 5 bases. Germline V CDR1 and CDR2: LNHDA, SQIVND (reference sequence). Trimming took 4 bases from V and 5 from J, leaving 20 bases between them. This CDR3 is 16 amino acids long. Here the CDR3 reads CASSRGDSRSPYGYTF. The CDR3 DNA follows: TGTGCCAGTAGTAGAGGGGACTCTCGGAGCCCTTATGGCTACACCTTC.

This clone was observed at least ten times. The chain recombines TRBV5-5 with TRBJ1-1; TRBD1 aligns across 9 bases. Trimming removed 2 bases from V and 1 base from J; junction bases left unmatched: 6. The CDR3 totals 16 residues. Germline loops: CDR1 SGHKS, CDR2 YYEKEE (reference sequence). For the CDR3, the DNA is TGTGCCAGCAGCTTCACAGGGGGCGTTAGGAACACTGAAGCTTTCTTT. Protein: CASSFTGGVRNTEAFF.

The rearrangement links TRBV21-1 to TRBJ1-2. TRBV21-1 corresponds to a pseudogene. This CDR3 has 14 amino acids. The CDR3 bases are TGTGCCAGCAGCCGGGCGGAGCAGTCGGGAGGCTACACCTTC. It encodes CASSRAEQSGGYTF.

This clone was seen only once. This chain links TRBV18 with TRBJ1-1; no clear D gene. The CDR3 runs to 13 residues. Germline V gene sequence: CDR1 KGHSH, CDR2 LQKENI. V was clipped by 3 bases and J by 4 bases, with 9 bases between them. The CDR3 loop is CASSPIRSTEAFF. The CDR3 nucleotides read TGTGCCAGCTCACCTATCAGGTCCACTGAAGCTTTCTTT.

The chain uses TRBV18 and TRBJ2-5; D is possibly TRBD1 (6 bases). V shed 8 bases and J shed 3 bases, with 10 bases lying between them. CDR1 and CDR2 (germline): KGHSH, LQKENI. The CDR3 is 12 amino acids. The CDR3 region is CASTGTKETQYF. The CDR3 nucleotides read TGTGCCAGCACCGGGACAAAAGAGACCCAGTACTTC.

The chain uses TRBV2 and TRBJ2-6; 8 bases are a match to TRBD1. V was pared by 5 bases and J by 0 bases, with 6 bases of the junction left unmatched. CDR3 length: 17 residues. Per the germline V gene, CDR1 is SNHLY and CDR2 is FYNNEI. The CDR3 spells CASSNGQGGSGANVLTF. The DNA for the CDR3 is TGTGCCAGCAGTAACGGACAGGGAGGCTCTGGGGCCAACGTCCTGACTTTC.

The CDR3 DNA follows: TGTGCCAGCACCAAGGGCGGGACGCAGTATTTT. It encodes CASTKGGTQYF. V and J are TRBV12-3 or TRBV12-4 and TRBJ2-3; perhaps TRBD2 as D (5 bases). V was clipped by 7 bases and J by 9 bases, with 11 bases between them. This CDR3 is built from 11 residues.

The chain combines TRBV27 with TRBJ1-2; TRBD1 aligns across 9 bases. This CDR3 has 17 residues. V dropped 3 bases and J dropped 2; count of bases not matched to a gene: 10. Germline CDR1 MNHEY, CDR2 SMNVEV (reference sequence). This CDR3 is CASSFIWTGEANYGYTF. The DNA of the CDR3 is TGTGCCAGCAGTTTTATTTGGACAGGGGAGGCCAACTATGGCTACACCTTC.

The rearrangement uses TRBV2 and TRBJ1-1, with unresolved D. Per the germline V gene, CDR1 is SNHLY and CDR2 is FYNNEI. The ends were cut back, 4 bases at V and 8 bases at J, with 11 bases in the middle. The CDR3 is made up of 12 amino acids. The CDR3 DNA sequence: TGTGCCAGCAGTGTCAGGTTTCGGGAAGCTTTCTTT. Encoded protein: CASSVRFREAFF. The full variable domain, with the rest looked up from reference TRBV2 and TRBJ1-1, is EPEVTQTPSHQVTQMGQEVILRCVPISNHLYFYWYRQILGQKVEFLVSFYNNEISEKSEIFDDQFSVERPDGSNFTLKIRSTKLEDSAMYFCASSVRFREAFFGQGTRLTVV.